The 9 T cell receptor beta chains presented below share a single source sample, sequenced in a study of Graves' ophthalmopathy and Graves' hyperthyroidism. TCR beta CDR3 amplification used RNA transcripts. Following a first-round RT-PCR that used HTBI primers, a second-round multiplex PCR was carried out. TCRdb redid the calling of the multiplex PCR reads with MiXCR, one entry per CDR3 protein. The profile shows over a million distinct CDR3 sequences, 35% to 40% of them singletons. Sequencing input: peripheral blood or thyroid tissue (not recorded which). The receptor set was obtained from an adult man with Graves' hyperthyroidism.

This clonotype came up a few times. The V gene is TRBV7-8, the J gene TRBJ2-5, with TRBD1 matching 10 bases. The end of the DNA aligns better with TRBJ2-7, so the J call may be wrong. The CDR3 length is 13 residues. The germline CDR1 and CDR2 sequences are SGHVS and FQNEAQ. CDR3 nucleotides: TGTGCCAGCAGCCGAAGACAGGGGGCCGAGCAGTACTTC. It specifies CASSRRQGAEQYF.

Regarding this clonotype: Here the CDR3 omits its conserved ending phenylalanine or tryptophan, so a read error is the likely source. The DNA is omitted, as the CDR3 cannot be located on it reliably, and the CDR3 follows TCRdb's listing. The rearrangement uses TRBV7-6 and TRBJ2-7; the table calls TRBD2, which could not be checked here. The CDR3 spans 9 residues, counting both ends. CDR1 is SGHVS and CDR2 is FNYEAQ in the germline V gene. The CDR3 reads CASSLVRAG.

The V and J genes are TRBV4-3 and TRBJ1-2; maybe TRBD1 (5 bases). Trimming removed 6 bases from V and 1 base from J, with 15 bases in between. Germline V gene sequence: CDR1 LGHNA, CDR2 YSLEER. This CDR3 is built from 15 residues. The CDR3 coding sequence is TGCGCCAGCAGTTCGGGACTAGGCCTTAACTATGGCTACACCTTC. Translated: CASSSGLGLNYGYTF.

This clonotype is a singleton in its sample. The V gene is TRBV11-2, the J gene TRBJ2-7; no definite D call. Germline CDR1 and CDR2: SGHAT and FQNNGV. Between the trimmed V and J ends, which lost 4 bases and 11 bases, there was a span of 3 bases. The CDR3 is made up of 8 amino acids. CDR3 region: CASSSEYF. The DNA of the CDR3 is TGTGCCAGCAGCTCGGAGTACTTC.

In the case of this clonotype: Its ends do not fully match the called genes, so a read error is possible. This rearrangement joins TRBV14 to TRBJ1-1, with D possibly matching TRBD1 (5 bases). This CDR3 region has 16 residues. CDR1 and CDR2 from the germline V gene are SGHDN and FVKESK. CDR3: CASSGRDGSMNTAAFF. In DNA form, the CDR3 reads TGTGCCAGCAGCGGACGGGACGGGAGCATGAACACTGCAGCTTTCTTT.

V and J are TRBV6-5 and TRBJ1-5; D is perhaps TRBD1 (5 bases). Germline loops: CDR1 MNHEY, CDR2 SVGAGI. Between the trimmed V and J ends, which lost 6 bases and 5 bases, there was a span of 14 bases. The CDR3 covers 14 residues. The CDR3 loop reads CASRSGMGDQPQHF. CDR3 in DNA: TGTGCCAGCAGATCCGGGATGGGGGATCAGCCCCAGCATTTT.

This clonotype was found many times. The rearrangement joins TRBV20-1 to TRBJ1-6; D might be TRBD1 (5 bases). There are 14 residues in the CDR3. Germline CDR1 is DFQATT and CDR2 is SNEGSKA (reference sequence). The CDR3 loop is CTLGDISYNSPLHF. The CDR3 DNA sequence: TGCACGTTAGGGGATATCTCCTATAATTCACCCCTCCACTTT.

The table lists this clonotype with many counts. The rearrangement links TRBV29-1 to TRBJ1-1; D ambiguous. CDR3 length equals 13 residues. CDR1 SQVTM and CDR2 ANQGSEA come from the germline V gene. The V end was cut by 8 bases, the J end by 1 base, with 14 bases between. CDR3 sequence (DNA): TGCAGCCTGGCTTGGAACAAGAACACTGAAGCTTTCTTT. The encoded protein is CSLAWNKNTEAFF.

In this sample, this clonotype turned up many times. This chain joins TRBV15 and TRBJ1-2; D perhaps matches TRBD1 (6 bases). Per the germline V gene, CDR1 is LNHNV and CDR2 is YYDKDF (reference sequence). The CDR3 has 11 amino acids. The V and J ends lost 9 bases and 4 bases respectively, with 9 bases between them. CDR3 loop: CATDSAYGYTF. CDR3 nucleotides: TGTGCCACGGACAGTGCCTATGGCTACACCTTC.